Listed here is a single T cell receptor beta chain. No antigen is known for it. Base qualities are not at hand, and no much larger clone is one base apart. These data are taken from a study of blood T cell repertoires in COVID-19 (dated by TCRdb to the early 2020s). With regard to the full study: Samples from collaborators originated in the United States, Italy and Spain and spanned both the acute and convalescent phases of COVID-19. The prospective study material was composed of cDNA or gDNA derived from T cells, B-cell-depleted T cells, or PBMCs. Deeply sampled blood TCRbeta repertoires from subjects exposed to, actively infected with, or recovered from COVID-19 were included in the dataset. The repertoires were released in a freely available public database meant as a resource for research on the immune response to SARS-CoV-2. Samples were obtained from the ongoing ImmuneRACE study (first 160 participants) and from approximately 1,200 subjects provided by 6 global collaborators. The sample metadata nearly always contained a de-identified subject ID, COVID-19 status, age in years and sex. Where available, HLA class I and class II types were taken from metadata supplied by the sample provider and were not determined by assay-based typing. Findings and caveats that apply to the study as a whole: The quantity of clinical and demographic metadata differed by source and by participant and was supplied without curation.

TCRbeta CDR3 regions were amplified from genomic DNA using the immunoSEQ Assay, a bias-controlled multiplex PCR. The paper's data handling went like this. Within the assay, amplification of reference gene primers was used to estimate how many nucleated cells each sample contained. To quantify the absolute abundance of each unique TCRbeta CDR3 rearrangement, sequence reads were collapsed and filtered. For each sample, productive Simpson clonality was calculated by taking the square root of Simpson's diversity index across productive rearrangements. TCRdb stores this immuneACCESS table with in-frame sequences only. Part of the clones is absent; in the studies checked, under half of the shortfall reflects unresolved V genes, and no reason is known for the rest. That table gives V, J and clone size, and the DNA gave D and trimming. This sample gives more than 90,000 clones in total; roughly 80% of them show up just once. The ten largest account for about 17% of the sample.

Whole blood was collected in K2EDTA tubes by collaborating institutions according to the institutions' own protocols. For TCRbeta analysis, collaborators shipped samples in one of three forms: frozen whole blood, isolated PBMCs, or DNA extracted from either of those sample types. The CDR3 runs 18 amino acids, cysteine and phenylalanine included. The retained sequence is limited to the CDR3, 54 bases, with the frame set at the first base. Trimming removed 5 bases from V and 0 bases from J; the gene matches leave 7 bases unexplained. The germline V gene sets CDR1 to SGHTA and CDR2 to FQGNSA. This clonotype was sampled from a man older than 75 with acute or convalescent COVID-19. Material for sequencing was peripheral blood. This sequence uses TRBV7-2 and TRBJ2-1, and 13 junctional nucleotides match TRBD2. The nucleotides are TGTGCCAGCAGCCACGGGACTAGCGGGAAAAGCTCCTACAATGAGCAGTTCTTC. This is translated as CASSHGTSGKSSYNEQFF.